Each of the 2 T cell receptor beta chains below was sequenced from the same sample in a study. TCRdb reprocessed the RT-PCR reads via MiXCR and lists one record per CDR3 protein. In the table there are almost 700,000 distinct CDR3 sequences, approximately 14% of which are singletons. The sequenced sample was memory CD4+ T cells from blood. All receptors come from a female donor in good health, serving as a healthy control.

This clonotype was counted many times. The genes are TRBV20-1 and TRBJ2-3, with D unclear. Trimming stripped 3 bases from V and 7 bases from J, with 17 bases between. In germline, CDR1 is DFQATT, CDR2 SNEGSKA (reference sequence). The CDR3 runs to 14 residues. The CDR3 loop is CSASSGILANTQYF. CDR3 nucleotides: TGCAGTGCTAGTTCTGGGATTTTGGCAAATACGCAGTATTTT.

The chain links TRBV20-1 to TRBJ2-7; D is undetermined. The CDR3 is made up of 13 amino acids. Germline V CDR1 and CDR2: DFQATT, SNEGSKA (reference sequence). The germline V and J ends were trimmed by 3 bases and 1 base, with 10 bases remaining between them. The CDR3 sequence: CSASPGPSYEQYF. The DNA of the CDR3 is TGCAGTGCTAGTCCGGGCCCTTCCTACGAGCAGTACTTC.